This T cell receptor beta chain was identified in a study of tumor-infiltrating lymphocytes in primary liver carcinoma. The study, taken as a whole, reports: Paired tumor-adjacent and tumor-blood samples overlapped less than tumor region pairs did. With p = 0.039, the top-250-clone fraction in tumors significantly exceeded that in blood.

Unsorted bulk tissue (about 20-30 mg) underwent RNA and DNA co-extraction. Every patient in the cohort had a primary liver carcinoma. That carcinoma was treated by surgical resection. All of the tumor samples contained over 90% viable tumor cells. Priming with a constant-region primer yielded TCR beta cDNA from roughly 490 ng total RNA. Libraries of TCR beta came from three nested multiplex PCR rounds with slightly modified ARM-PCR. Primers for the first two PCR rounds were TRBV1-TRBV30 forward primers and a C-beta reverse primer (approximately 10 cycles per round). TCRdb re-called the multiplex PCR reads with MiXCR, one entry per CDR3 protein. This table has 50,000 to 65,000 distinct CDR3 sequences, 71% appearing once. Points on this clonotype: Its matching antigen is unknown.

This CDR3 is 17 amino acids long. V gave up 1 base and J gave up 1 base; unmatched junction bases: 8. CDR1 is SGHKS, CDR2 YYEKEE, per germline (reference sequence). The chain employs TRBV5-5 and TRBJ2-3; TRBD1 matches at 8 bases. The TCR sequence derives from a man aged 40-50 years with primary liver carcinoma and hepatitis B virus infection. The sequenced sample consisted of liver tumor tissue from sampling region 4. The subset here: tumor region T4, right-lateral pole. CDR3 loop: CASSLLQGAVRTDTQYF. Written as DNA, the CDR3 is TGTGCCAGCAGCTTGCTTCAGGGGGCGGTACGCACAGATACGCAGTATTTT.